The 17 T cell receptor beta chains given below trace back to one sample, sequenced in a study of blood T cell repertoires in COVID-19. Data came from immunoSEQ multiplex PCR; TCRdb stores just in-frame clones and leaves some out. The table records roughly 280,000 clones, about 88% of them present only once. The sample comprised peripheral blood. These TCRs come from a woman in her fifties or sixties with COVID-19, enrolled during active disease.

This chain links TRBV9 with TRBJ2-7, with 9 bases lining up with TRBD1. Germline assignment: CDR1 SGDLS and CDR2 YYNGEE. CDR3 length: 17 residues. Germline trimming cut 0 bases from V and 2 bases from J; bases unmatched to any gene: 9. The CDR3 region has the DNA TGTGCCAGCAGCGTAGAGGTCGGGACAGGGAGAACCTACGAGCAGTACTTC. It specifies CASSVEVGTGRTYEQYF.

Written as DNA, the CDR3 is TGTGCCTGGGGGCGGAGAAGCACAGATACGCAGTATTTT. Residues: CAWGRRSTDTQYF. The rearrangement uses TRBV30 and TRBJ2-3; D is unresolved. V gave up 5 bases and J gave up 0 bases, with 9 bases separating them. Germline lookup yields CDR1 GTSNPN and CDR2 SVGIG (reference sequence). The CDR3 loop spans 13 amino acids.

The genes are TRBV3-1 (or the pseudogene TRBV3-2) and TRBJ2-1, with 7 bases fitting TRBD2. The trim removed 0 bases at V and 0 bases at J, leaving 8 bases unmatched. The germline CDR1 and CDR2 sequences are LGHDT and YNNKEL (reference sequence). There are 18 residues in the CDR3. This CDR3 is CASSQDPAGSSSYNEQFF. The CDR3 coding sequence is TGTGCCAGCAGCCAAGATCCAGCGGGATCAAGCTCCTACAATGAGCAGTTCTTC.

This clone has a single count. The chain couples TRBV29-1 to TRBJ1-2; 9 bases agree with TRBD1. Germline trimming cut 7 bases from V and 7 bases from J; bases unmatched to any gene: 4. The CDR3 spans 11 residues. The germline V gene has CDR1 SQVTM and CDR2 ANQGSEA. DNA for the CDR3: TGCAGCGACGGGACAGGGACTGGCTACACCTTC. Protein product: CSDGTGTGYTF.

The chain combines TRBV19 with TRBJ2-3; a weak D match, TRBD2 (7 bases). Germline CDR1 LNHDA, CDR2 SQIVND (reference sequence). Trimming took off 9 bases at V and 4 bases at J, with 17 bases between the two ends. The CDR3 extends over 14 amino acids. The CDR3 here is CASTPGGFSDTQYF. The CDR3 nucleotides are TGTGCCAGCACACCGGGGGGCTTTTCAGATACGCAGTATTTT.

This chain joins TRBV18 and TRBJ1-2; 10 bases are a match to TRBD1. From germline, CDR1 is KGHSH and CDR2 LQKENI. CDR3 length: 15 residues. V dropped 5 bases and J dropped 4; count of bases not matched to a gene: 7. In DNA form, the CDR3 reads TGTGCCAGCTCAGCCGGGACAGGGGTATTCTATGGCTACACCTTC. This codes for CASSAGTGVFYGYTF.

The count of this clone is one. The rearrangement uses TRBV10-3 and TRBJ2-2, with a weak D call TRBD1 (5 bases). Trimming took 4 bases from V and 5 from J, leaving 14 bases between them. The CDR3 covers 15 residues. Germline lookup yields CDR1 ENHRY and CDR2 SYGVKD. This CDR3 reads CAISGADRDTGELFF. CDR3 nucleotides: TGTGCCATCAGTGGGGCCGACAGAGATACCGGGGAGCTGTTTTTT.

This clone showed up just a few times. The gene calls are TRBV5-8 and TRBJ2-5, with 9 bases that match TRBD1. CDR3 length: 15 amino acids. V trimming: 4 bases; J trimming: 2 bases; junction bases outside the gene matches: 6. CDR1 and CDR2 (germline): SGHTS, YDEGEE. CDR3 in DNA: TGTGCCAGCAGCGCGGGGACAGGGAGGCAAGAGACCCAGTACTTC. Residues: CASSAGTGRQETQYF.

The chain employs TRBV6-6 and TRBJ1-2; 7 bases are shared with TRBD1. The germline V gene encodes CDR1 MNHNY and CDR2 SVGAGI (reference sequence). The CDR3 length is 13 residues. Unmatched junction bases numbered 3, after V lost 6 bases and J lost 2 bases. CDR3 in DNA: TGTGCCAGCAGACCACAGGGGAACTATGGCTACACCTTC. The encoded protein is CASRPQGNYGYTF.

This sequence joins TRBV11-2 and TRBJ1-2; 7 bases are a match to TRBD1. The V and J ends lost 3 bases and 4 bases, in that order; junction bases with no gene match: 2. This CDR3 is built from 13 residues. Germline CDR1 reads SGHAT; CDR2 reads FQNNGV. For the CDR3, the DNA is TGTGCCAGCAGCTTGGCAGGGGGCTATGGCTACACCTTC. Its protein is CASSLAGGYGYTF.

This chain uses TRBV2 with TRBJ2-3; weak D call: TRBD2 (6 bases). V was shortened by 5 bases and J by 2 bases, with 14 bases between the two germline ends. The CDR3 contains 15 residues. Germline V gives CDR1 SNHLY, CDR2 FYNNEI. The CDR3 spells CASSPGGTFTDTQYF. The CDR3 nucleotides are TGTGCCAGCAGTCCCGGAGGGACCTTCACAGATACGCAGTATTTT.

V usage is TRBV19 and J usage is TRBJ2-1, with 10 bases aligning to TRBD1. Per germline, CDR1 LNHDA and CDR2 SQIVND (reference sequence). J was trimmed by 5 bases and V by 6 bases; bases with no gene match: 4. The CDR3 sequence is 14 residues long. The CDR3 region is CASSRDRGNNEQFF. The CDR3 bases are TGTGCCAGTAGCCGGGACAGGGGCAACAATGAGCAGTTCTTC.

A word on this clone: The same CDR3 also results from other DNA sequences found in this sample. The chain couples TRBV29-1 to TRBJ1-5, with TRBD1 identical over 8 bases. V gave up 6 bases and J gave up 2 bases; unmatched junction bases: 3. This CDR3 has 13 residues. CDR1 is SQVTM, CDR2 ANQGSEA, per germline. The DNA of the CDR3 is TGCAGCGTACAACAGGGGGGCAATCAGCCCCAGCATTTT. Its translation is CSVQQGGNQPQHF. Full variable domain (remainder filled in from reference TRBV29-1 and TRBJ1-5): SAVISQKPSRDICQRGTSLTIQCQVDSQVTMMFWYRQQPGQSLTLIATANQGSEATYESGFVIDKFPISRPNLTFSTLTVSNMSPEDSSIYLCSVQQGGNQPQHFGDGTRLSIL.

The chain recombines TRBV6-4 with TRBJ2-1; 10 nucleotides agree with TRBD2. Germline V gene sequence: CDR1 MRHNA, CDR2 SNTAGT. The CDR3 is 14 amino acids. V lost 6 bases, J lost 5 bases, and 4 bases stayed unmatched. The DNA of the CDR3 is TGTGCCAGCAGCCCGGGACTAGCGAACAATGAGCAGTTCTTC. Its protein product is CASSPGLANNEQFF.

The chain combines TRBV6-5 with TRBJ2-3; D is perhaps TRBD1 (6 bases). V lost 6 bases and J lost 0, with 7 bases in between. The CDR3 spans 13 residues. In germline, CDR1 is MNHEY, CDR2 SVGAGI. DNA of the CDR3: TGTGCCAGCAGACAGGGTAGCACAGATACGCAGTATTTT. This encodes CASRQGSTDTQYF.

The CDR3 nucleotides are TGCGCCAGCAGGACCGGGACAGGGGATAACAATGAGCAGTTCTTC. Translation: CASRTGTGDNNEQFF. The chain has TRBV4-1 and TRBJ2-1, with 10 positions matching TRBD1. Germline V gene sequence: CDR1 MGHRA, CDR2 YSYEKL. The ends lost 6 bases at V and 5 bases at J; junction bases unmatched: 7. The CDR3 consists of 15 residues.

For this clone: Mismatch with germline at one junction end may stem from a read error. The J gene is TRBJ1-1, the V gene TRBV5-5, with D possibly TRBD1 on 6 matching bases. CDR1 and CDR2 (germline): SGHKS, YYEKEE (reference sequence). The CDR3 consists of 13 residues. The CDR3, as DNA: TGTGCCAGCCAAAGGTACCGGGACACCGAAGCTTTCTTT. Amino acids: CASQRYRDTEAFF.